This is a list of T cell receptor beta chains from one sample in a study of vaccination effects on CD4 cells after COVID-19. The method was immunoSEQ multiplex PCR; TCRdb's version includes in-frame clones alone and lacks a portion of them. This table holds roughly 41,000 clones, roughly 66% found once. Antigen specificity for these receptors is unknown. The specimen was CD4+ T cells from PBMCs cultured with HCoV-OC43 spike peptides, collected before COVID-19 vaccination. The origin of the receptors is a human donor who received a COVID-19 vaccine. Both conserved end residues are part of each CDR3. A D gene is named only where the DNA matches it firmly. A clone size is listed for some rows: how often the clone was seen (once, few, many), or a class if it is expanded.

D gene: TRBD1
V gene: TRBV11-2
clone size: few
J gene: TRBJ1-4
CDR3 protein: CASSIDRGRAEKLFF
CDR3 DNA: TGTGCCAGCAGCATCGACAGGGGGCGCGCTGAAAAACTGTTTTTT

D gene: NA
V gene: TRBV2
clone size: NA
J gene: TRBJ2-1
CDR3 protein: CASSLSNEQFF
CDR3 DNA: TGTGCCAGCAGTTTGTCCAATGAGCAGTTCTTC

D gene: TRBD1
V gene: TRBV10-3
clone size: once
J gene: TRBJ2-7
CDR3 protein: CAITLGGGTGDEQYF
CDR3 DNA: TGTGCCATCACGCTAGGGGGAGGGACAGGGGACGAGCAGTACTTC

D gene: TRBD1
V gene: TRBV3-1/TRBV3-2
clone size: NA
J gene: TRBJ2-2
CDR3 protein: CASSPRDSYTGELFF
CDR3 DNA: TGTGCCAGCAGCCCACGGGACAGCTATACCGGGGAGCTGTTTTTT

D gene: TRBD2
V gene: TRBV10-3
clone size: NA
J gene: TRBJ2-7
CDR3 protein: CAIRLGLAEPERYEQYF
CDR3 DNA: TGTGCCATCAGACTGGGACTAGCGGAGCCCGAAAGATACGAGCAGTACTTC

D gene: TRBD1
V gene: TRBV6-6
clone size: once
J gene: TRBJ1-2
CDR3 protein: CASREGGQGVYGYTF
CDR3 DNA: TGTGCCAGCAGGGAGGGGGGACAGGGAGTCTATGGCTACACCTTC

D gene: NA
V gene: TRBV4-1
clone size: NA
J gene: TRBJ2-3
CDR3 protein: CASSQDAVNSPGDTQYF
CDR3 DNA: TGCGCCAGCAGCCAAGATGCGGTGAATAGCCCGGGAGATACGCAGTATTTT

D gene: NA
V gene: TRBV7-9
clone size: NA
J gene: TRBJ1-5
CDR3 protein: CASSQQGLNQPQHF
CDR3 DNA: TGTGCCAGCAGCCAACAGGGACTCAATCAGCCCCAGCATTTT

D gene: NA
V gene: TRBV29-1
clone size: NA
J gene: TRBJ2-7
CDR3 protein: CSIGIGGKNEQYF
CDR3 DNA: TGCAGCATCGGGATCGGTGGGAAGAACGAGCAGTACTTC

D gene: NA
V gene: TRBV19
clone size: NA
J gene: TRBJ1-5
CDR3 protein: CASSIEGYGAQPQHF
CDR3 DNA: TGTGCCAGTAGTATAGAAGGATATGGGGCTCAGCCCCAGCATTTT

D gene: TRBD2
V gene: TRBV6-2/TRBV6-3
clone size: NA
J gene: TRBJ2-7
CDR3 protein: CASSYRGAYEQYF
CDR3 DNA: TGTGCCAGCAGTTATCGGGGGGCCTACGAGCAGTACTTC

D gene: NA
V gene: TRBV3-1/TRBV3-2
clone size: NA
J gene: TRBJ2-5
CDR3 protein: CASSLRTLKQETQYF
CDR3 DNA: TGTGCCAGCAGCCTAAGGACCCTAAAACAAGAGACCCAGTACTTC

D gene: NA
V gene: TRBV15
clone size: once
J gene: TRBJ2-1
CDR3 protein: CATSREGGETGLGNEQFF
CDR3 DNA: TGTGCCACCAGCAGAGAAGGGGGAGAAACAGGCCTGGGCAATGAGCAGTTCTTC

D gene: NA
V gene: TRBV28
clone size: NA
J gene: TRBJ1-1
CDR3 protein: CASSFGNVNTEAFF
CDR3 DNA: TGTGCCAGCAGTTTTGGGAACGTTAACACTGAAGCTTTCTTT

D gene: NA
V gene: TRBV10-3
clone size: NA
J gene: TRBJ2-7
CDR3 protein: CAISEADLAFEQYF
CDR3 DNA: TGTGCCATCAGTGAGGCCGACTTGGCTTTCGAGCAGTACTTC

D gene: NA
V gene: TRBV6-1
clone size: NA
J gene: TRBJ2-7
CDR3 protein: CASSESGVIYEQYF
CDR3 DNA: TGTGCCAGCAGTGAATCTGGGGTAATCTACGAGCAGTACTTC

D gene: NA
V gene: TRBV19
clone size: NA
J gene: TRBJ1-2
CDR3 protein: CASREAMGGRGYTF
CDR3 DNA: TGTGCCAGTAGGGAGGCGATGGGGGGGCGCGGCTACACCTTC

D gene: NA
V gene: TRBV18
clone size: few
J gene: TRBJ1-1
CDR3 protein: CASSPQPETEAFF
CDR3 DNA: TGTGCCAGCTCACCACAGCCCGAGACTGAAGCTTTCTTT

D gene: NA
V gene: TRBV2
clone size: NA
J gene: TRBJ1-1
CDR3 protein: CASSLGGGTEAFF
CDR3 DNA: TGTGCCAGCAGCCTGGGGGGAGGCACTGAAGCTTTCTTT

D gene: TRBD1
V gene: TRBV19
clone size: NA
J gene: TRBJ1-2
CDR3 protein: CASIAGQGKYGYTF
CDR3 DNA: TGTGCCAGTATCGCCGGACAGGGAAAATATGGCTACACCTTC

D gene: NA
V gene: TRBV6-5
clone size: few
J gene: TRBJ1-1
CDR3 protein: CASSRTVNTEAFF
CDR3 DNA: TGTGCCAGCAGCCGAACAGTGAACACTGAAGCTTTCTTT

D gene: NA
V gene: TRBV13
clone size: few
J gene: TRBJ2-7
CDR3 protein: CASSYSDEQYF
CDR3 DNA: TGTGCCAGCAGTTATTCAGATGAGCAGTACTTC

D gene: NA
V gene: TRBV19
clone size: NA
J gene: TRBJ1-2
CDR3 protein: CASSIDDRGYGYTF
CDR3 DNA: TGTGCCAGTAGTATAGACGACAGAGGCTATGGCTACACCTTC

D gene: NA
V gene: TRBV10-3
clone size: NA
J gene: TRBJ2-5
CDR3 protein: CAISGEWTDQKTQYF
CDR3 DNA: TGTGCCATCAGTGGCGAGTGGACTGATCAGAAGACCCAGTACTTC

D gene: TRBD2
V gene: TRBV25-1
clone size: NA
J gene: TRBJ2-3
CDR3 protein: CASSEGRADTQYF
CDR3 DNA: TGTGCCAGCAGTGAGGGGAGGGCAGATACGCAGTATTTT

D gene: NA
V gene: TRBV11-2
clone size: NA
J gene: TRBJ1-3
CDR3 protein: CASSLDPNSGNTIYF
CDR3 DNA: TGTGCCAGCAGCTTAGACCCAAACTCTGGAAACACCATATATTTT

D gene: NA
V gene: TRBV12-3/TRBV12-4
clone size: few
J gene: TRBJ2-1
CDR3 protein: CASSFVRNEQFF
CDR3 DNA: TGTGCCAGCAGTTTTGTTCGTAATGAGCAGTTCTTC

D gene: NA
V gene: TRBV9
clone size: NA
J gene: TRBJ2-5
CDR3 protein: CASSVGQIQETQYF
CDR3 DNA: TGTGCCAGCAGCGTAGGTCAGATCCAAGAGACCCAGTACTTC

D gene: NA
V gene: TRBV6-5
clone size: NA
J gene: TRBJ1-1
CDR3 protein: CASSSGQREAFF
CDR3 DNA: TGTGCCAGCAGTTCGGGCCAGCGTGAAGCTTTCTTT

D gene: NA
V gene: TRBV6-5
clone size: medium-sized
J gene: TRBJ2-5
CDR3 protein: CASSYSHREGETQYF
CDR3 DNA: TGTGCCAGCAGTTACTCGCACAGGGAGGGAGAGACCCAGTACTTC

D gene: NA
V gene: TRBV6-4
clone size: NA
J gene: TRBJ1-2
CDR3 protein: CASSDRDNYGYTF
CDR3 DNA: TGTGCCAGCAGTGACCGGGACAACTATGGCTACACCTTC

D gene: NA
V gene: TRBV19
clone size: few
J gene: TRBJ1-1
CDR3 protein: CASSDGLRGMNTEAFF
CDR3 DNA: TGTGCCAGTAGTGACGGTCTCCGAGGAATGAACACTGAAGCTTTCTTT

D gene: TRBD1
V gene: TRBV11-3
clone size: few
J gene: TRBJ2-2
CDR3 protein: CASSLDQGGTGAPGELFF
CDR3 DNA: TGTGCCAGCAGCTTAGATCAAGGCGGGACAGGGGCCCCCGGGGAGCTGTTTTTT

D gene: NA
V gene: TRBV10-3
clone size: NA
J gene: TRBJ2-4
CDR3 protein: CAISDYRDGTNIQYF
CDR3 DNA: TGTGCCATCAGTGATTACCGGGACGGAACAAACATTCAGTACTTC

D gene: NA
V gene: TRBV16
clone size: few
J gene: TRBJ1-6
CDR3 protein: CASSQQGSFYNSPLHF
CDR3 DNA: TGTGCCAGCAGCCAGCAAGGGAGCTTCTATAATTCACCCCTCCACTTT

D gene: NA
V gene: TRBV30
clone size: NA
J gene: TRBJ2-7
CDR3 protein: CAWSARSYYEQYF
CDR3 DNA: TGTGCCTGGAGTGCCAGGTCGTACTACGAGCAGTACTTC

D gene: TRBD1
V gene: TRBV7-9
clone size: NA
J gene: TRBJ1-2
CDR3 protein: CASSFASTGGSYGYTF
CDR3 DNA: TGTGCCAGCAGCTTCGCCTCGACAGGGGGGAGCTATGGCTACACCTTC

D gene: TRBD1
V gene: TRBV5-1
clone size: NA
J gene: TRBJ1-1
CDR3 protein: CASSFRTGGNTEAFF
CDR3 DNA: TGCGCCAGCAGCTTCCGGACAGGGGGAAACACTGAAGCTTTCTTT

D gene: TRBD1
V gene: TRBV7-6
clone size: few
J gene: TRBJ1-1
CDR3 protein: CASSFLTGTVNTEAFF
CDR3 DNA: TGTGCCAGCAGCTTCCTGACCGGGACAGTGAACACTGAAGCTTTCTTT

D gene: TRBD2
V gene: TRBV14
clone size: NA
J gene: TRBJ2-7
CDR3 protein: CASSQVGREGYEQYF
CDR3 DNA: TGTGCCAGCAGCCAAGTCGGGCGGGAGGGCTACGAGCAGTACTTC

D gene: NA
V gene: TRBV6-1
clone size: NA
J gene: TRBJ1-1
CDR3 protein: CASSEGGAYTEAFF
CDR3 DNA: TGTGCCAGCAGTGAAGGGGGAGCGTACACTGAAGCTTTCTTT

D gene: NA
V gene: TRBV3-1/TRBV3-2
clone size: few
J gene: TRBJ1-3
CDR3 protein: CASSPTIGGSGNTIYF
CDR3 DNA: TGTGCCAGCAGCCCCACTATTGGGGGCTCTGGAAACACCATATATTTT

D gene: TRBD1
V gene: TRBV6-5
clone size: NA
J gene: TRBJ1-2
CDR3 protein: CASGIRDRGQGYTF
CDR3 DNA: TGTGCCAGCGGAATACGGGACAGGGGGCAAGGCTACACCTTC

D gene: NA
V gene: TRBV30
clone size: NA
J gene: TRBJ1-1
CDR3 protein: CAWIPLFEAFF
CDR3 DNA: TGTGCCTGGATCCCCTTATTTGAAGCTTTCTTT

D gene: NA
V gene: TRBV5-1
clone size: NA
J gene: TRBJ1-2
CDR3 protein: CASSLAGRDYGYTF
CDR3 DNA: TGCGCCAGCAGCTTGGCCGGCAGGGACTATGGCTACACCTTC

D gene: NA
V gene: TRBV30
clone size: NA
J gene: TRBJ2-1
CDR3 protein: CAWSVLGGKQFF
CDR3 DNA: TGTGCCTGGAGTGTATTGGGGGGAAAGCAGTTCTTC

D gene: TRBD2
V gene: TRBV15
clone size: NA
J gene: TRBJ2-7
CDR3 protein: CATSSYLAGEREQYF
CDR3 DNA: TGTGCCACCAGCAGCTATCTAGCGGGAGAGAGGGAGCAGTACTTC

D gene: NA
V gene: TRBV25-1
clone size: NA
J gene: TRBJ1-2
CDR3 protein: CASSENSNYGYTF
CDR3 DNA: TGTGCCAGCAGTGAAAACAGCAACTATGGCTACACCTTC

D gene: NA
V gene: TRBV5-1
clone size: few
J gene: TRBJ2-4
CDR3 protein: CASSLTGVGKNIQYF
CDR3 DNA: TGCGCCAGCAGCTTGACGGGAGTCGGCAAAAACATTCAGTACTTC

D gene: TRBD2
V gene: TRBV9
clone size: NA
J gene: TRBJ2-1
CDR3 protein: CASSVEGSGMFYNEQFF
CDR3 DNA: TGTGCCAGCAGCGTAGAGGGTAGCGGGATGTTTTACAATGAGCAGTTCTTC

D gene: NA
V gene: TRBV3-1/TRBV3-2
clone size: NA
J gene: TRBJ1-1
CDR3 protein: CASSLTHMNTEAFF
CDR3 DNA: TGTGCCAGCAGCCTCACCCATATGAACACTGAAGCTTTCTTT

D gene: NA
V gene: TRBV11-3
clone size: NA
J gene: TRBJ2-1
CDR3 protein: CASSLIANNEQFF
CDR3 DNA: TGTGCCAGCAGCTTGATAGCAAACAATGAGCAGTTCTTC

D gene: NA
V gene: TRBV12-3/TRBV12-4
clone size: once
J gene: TRBJ1-2
CDR3 protein: CASSFLVLF
CDR3 DNA: TGTGCCAGCAGTTTTTTGGTCCTATTC